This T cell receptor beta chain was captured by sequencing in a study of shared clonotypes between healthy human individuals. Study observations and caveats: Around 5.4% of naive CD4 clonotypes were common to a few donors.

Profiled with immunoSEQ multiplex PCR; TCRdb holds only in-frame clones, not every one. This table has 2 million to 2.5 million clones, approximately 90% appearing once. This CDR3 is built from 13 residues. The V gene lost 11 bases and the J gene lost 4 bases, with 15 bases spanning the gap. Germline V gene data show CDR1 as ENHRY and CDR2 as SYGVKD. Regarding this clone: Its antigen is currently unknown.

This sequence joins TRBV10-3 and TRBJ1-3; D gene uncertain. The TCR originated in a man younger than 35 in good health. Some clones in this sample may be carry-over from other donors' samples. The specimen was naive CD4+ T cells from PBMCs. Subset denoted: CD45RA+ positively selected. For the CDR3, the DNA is TGTGCCGGAGGGCGTCAGGCCGGAAACACCATATATTTT. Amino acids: CAGGRQAGNTIYF.